This T cell receptor beta chain stems from a study of blood T cell repertoires in COVID-19. At the level of the study: From T cells, B-cell-depleted T cells, or PBMCs came the material, which was cDNA or gDNA.

With V trimmed by 2 bases and J by 4 bases, 5 bases remained unmatched. Germline CDR1 is MNHNY and CDR2 is SVGAGI (reference sequence). The CDR3 totals 15 residues. Sequencing used immunoSEQ multiplex PCR; TCRdb keeps in-frame clones, though not all of them. The profile covers more than 200,000 clones, with 86% appearing a single time and 3.5% to 5% taken by the ten largest. This clone was counted once. The sequenced material came from peripheral blood. This clonotype was obtained from a man between 45 and 60 years old with acute or convalescent COVID-19. The V gene is TRBV6-6, the J gene TRBJ2-1; TRBD2 matches 7 bases. CDR3 nucleotide sequence: TGTGCCAGCAGTTACGCCCGGGACTATTACAATGAGCAGTTCTTC. Translation: CASSYARDYYNEQFF.